A selection of T cell receptor beta chains follows, all from one sample in a study of identical twins. A single record per CDR3 protein comes from TCRdb applying MiXCR to the 5' RACE reads. This sample has roughly 500,000 distinct CDR3 sequences, with approximately 22% found just once. These data also featured in a second study, about T cells expressing NK-cell markers.

Specimen: CD4+ T cells sorted from blood. The source of these receptors is a young woman in good health. The CDR3 runs from the conserved cysteine through the conserved F or W. The D gene is left open where the match is weak. Where a row states a size, it is once, few, many or the class of an expanded clone; other rows omit it.

TRBV20-1	TRBD1	TRBJ1-6	.	TGCAGTGCTAGTACGACAGGGGTCTCACCCCTCCACTTT	CSASTTGVSPLHF
TRBV12-3/TRBV12-4	.	TRBJ2-1	many	TGTGCCAGCAGTTTGGGGCGTGGGGTGGGTGAGCAGTTCTTC	CASSLGRGVGEQFF
TRBV29-1	.	TRBJ1-1	few	TGCAGCGTCAAAATACAGGCACTTAACACTGAAGCTTTCTTT	CSVKIQALNTEAFF
TRBV5-5	TRBD1	TRBJ2-7	few	TGTGCCAGCAGCTTAGGGACAGCCCCCTACGAGCAGTACTTC	CASSLGTAPYEQYF
TRBV7-9	.	TRBJ2-7	.	TGTGCCAGCTCCAGGGCGGGGTCTACCTACGAGCAGTACTTC	CASSRAGSTYEQYF
TRBV5-5	TRBD1	TRBJ1-2	.	TGTGCCAGCAGCCCTAGGGACAGAGCAGCATCTAACTATGGCTACACCTTC	CASSPRDRAASNYGYTF
TRBV12-3/TRBV12-4	TRBD1	TRBJ2-1	many	TGTGCCAGCAGCCGGGGACAGAGCTCCTACAATGAGCAGTTCTTC	CASSRGQSSYNEQFF
TRBV27	.	TRBJ2-5	many	TGTGCCAGCAGTCTTCGGGGGTTTGAGACCCAGTACTTC	CASSLRGFETQYF
TRBV21-1	.	TRBJ2-1	.	TGTGCCAGCAGCGACCCTCCGAAGGGGCGGTTGGTTAGGCAGTTCTTC	CASSDPPKGRLVRQFF
TRBV4-1	.	TRBJ2-1	.	TGCGCCAGCAGCCAACCAATAAGAGGGGTGGATGAGCAGTTCTTC	CASSQPIRGVDEQFF
TRBV7-9	TRBD1	TRBJ1-4	.	TGTGCCAGCAGCTTGGAGGGGGCCCCTAATGAAAAACTGTTTTTT	CASSLEGAPNEKLFF
TRBV5-1	TRBD1	TRBJ2-3	few	TGCGCCAGCAGCCCGGACAGGGCAAGGACAGATACGCAGTATTTT	CASSPDRARTDTQYF
TRBV2	TRBD2	TRBJ2-7	.	TGTGCCAGCAAAGCGGGGGCCCATACCTACGAGCAGTACTTC	CASKAGAHTYEQYF
TRBV11-2	TRBD2	TRBJ2-3	.	TGTGCCAGCAGCTTAGCCAGCGGGAGGAGCACAGATACGCAGTATTTT	CASSLASGRSTDTQYF
TRBV12-3/TRBV12-4	.	TRBJ2-1	few	TGTGCCAGCAGGGGACTGGGGAGCTCCTACAATGAGCAGTTCTTC	CASRGLGSSYNEQFF
TRBV12-3/TRBV12-4	.	TRBJ2-3	.	TGTGCCAGCAGCTCGGGGACTGCGAACACAGATACGCAGTATTTT	CASSSGTANTDTQYF
TRBV20-1	.	TRBJ2-7	.	TGCAGTGCGGGTGACCGGAACTACGAGCAGTACTTC	CSAGDRNYEQYF
TRBV5-1	.	TRBJ2-2	.	TGCGCCAGCAGCTTTGAGGGTTACACCGGGGAGCTGTTTTTT	CASSFEGYTGELFF
TRBV7-8	.	TRBJ1-2	few	TGTGCCAGCAGCTTTTTGGACTATGGCTACACCTTC	CASSFLDYGYTF
TRBV12-3/TRBV12-4	TRBD2	TRBJ2-1	.	TGTGCCAGCAGTTTCGGCGGGAGGTCCCCCTCCTACAATGAGCAGTTCTTC	CASSFGGRSPSYNEQFF
TRBV5-1	.	TRBJ1-1	few	TGCGCCAGCAGCTTCTCGGGACTTGAAGCTTTCTTT	CASSFSGLEAFF
TRBV27	TRBD1	TRBJ2-2	.	TGTGCCAGCAGTCATACCGGGACAGGGAAAAGGGGGGAGCTGTTTTTT	CASSHTGTGKRGELFF
TRBV7-8	TRBD2	TRBJ2-7	.	TGTGCCAGCAGCCGAACGACTAGCGGGGGCCTCTCCTACGAGCAGTACTTC	CASSRTTSGGLSYEQYF
TRBV20-1	.	TRBJ2-6	few	TGCAGTTCCCCCAGGGCCAACGTCCTGACTTTC	CSSPRANVLTF
TRBV5-1	TRBD2	TRBJ2-1	.	TGCGCCAGCAGCCATAGCGGGGGGGCCGTTGAGCAGTTCTTC	CASSHSGGAVEQFF
TRBV12-3/TRBV12-4	.	TRBJ2-1	few	TGTGCCAGCAGTTTTCGCGGAGTTACCAATGAGCAGTTCTTC	CASSFRGVTNEQFF
TRBV15	.	TRBJ1-5	.	TGTGCCACCAGCAGGGGACTCCCAAATCAGCCCCAGCATTTT	CATSRGLPNQPQHF
TRBV2	.	TRBJ2-1	many	TGTGCCAGCAGTGAAGCCCGACTAAACTACGAATACAATGAGCAGTTCTTC	CASSEARLNYEYNEQFF
TRBV29-1	.	TRBJ2-1	many	TGCAGCGTTGAAGAAAGACACTACAATGAGCAGTTCTTC	CSVEERHYNEQFF
TRBV10-2	.	TRBJ2-1	many	TGCGCCAGCAGAGAACGGCCCCGAGCGAACAATGAGCAGTTCTTC	CASRERPRANNEQFF
TRBV20-1	TRBD1	TRBJ1-2	.	TGCAGTGCTCAAGGGACAGGGGGCGCAGACTATGGCTACACCTTC	CSAQGTGGADYGYTF
TRBV12-3/TRBV12-4	.	TRBJ2-2	.	TGTGCCAGCACCCCATCCGTAGTCGCCGGGGAGCTGTTTTTT	CASTPSVVAGELFF
TRBV9	TRBD2	TRBJ2-3	.	TGTGCCAGCAGCGTAGAACTAGCGGGACTCACAGATACGCAGTATTTT	CASSVELAGLTDTQYF
TRBV9	.	TRBJ2-7	few	TGTGCCAGCAGCTTCGGACCGACCGGTGAGCAGTACTTC	CASSFGPTGEQYF
TRBV6-5	.	TRBJ1-3	many	TGTGCCAGCAGTTACTCGGAGGGTGGAAACACCATATATTTT	CASSYSEGGNTIYF
TRBV7-8	.	TRBJ2-7	many	TGTGCCAGCACCGAACCCTTTCGGTACGAGCAGTACTTC	CASTEPFRYEQYF
TRBV5-5	.	TRBJ2-7	few	TGTGCCAGCAGCTGGGGGCCAACCTACGAGCAGTACTTC	CASSWGPTYEQYF
TRBV7-9	.	TRBJ2-2	few	TGTGCCAGCAGCTTAGGGGACGGCCACACCGGGGAGCTGTTTTTT	CASSLGDGHTGELFF
TRBV20-1	TRBD1	TRBJ2-3	few	TGCAGTGCTAGGGCGACAGGGGCGGTAGATACGCAGTATTTT	CSARATGAVDTQYF
TRBV20-1	.	TRBJ1-1	.	TGCAGTGCTCCCCAGGAGGGACATATTGGTAGGAGGGCTTTCTTT	CSAPQEGHIGRRAFF
TRBV19	.	TRBJ1-1	.	TGTGCCAGTAATCGGCCCCAGACTAACACTGAAGCTTTCTTT	CASNRPQTNTEAFF
TRBV15	TRBD1	TRBJ1-4	few	TGTGCCACCAGCAGGGGACAGGGGGCGCGGGAAAAACTGTTTTTT	CATSRGQGAREKLFF
TRBV19	TRBD1	TRBJ1-6	.	TGTGCCAGTAATTTTGGGACAGGGAATTCACCCCTCCACTTT	CASNFGTGNSPLHF
TRBV10-2	.	TRBJ2-4	.	TGCGCCACCCGTGAGATAGCCAAAAACATTCAGTACTTC	CATREIAKNIQYF
TRBV4-2	.	TRBJ2-1	.	TGTGCCAGCCGACCCCAGGGGGAGGGCTCCTACAATGAGCAGTTCTTC	CASRPQGEGSYNEQFF
TRBV7-8	.	TRBJ2-5	.	TGTGCCAGCAGCTTAAGCCGGAGGGGGTGGGAGACCCAGTACTTC	CASSLSRRGWETQYF
TRBV12-3/TRBV12-4	TRBD2	TRBJ2-3	.	TGTGCCAGCAGTTCGACTAGCGGGCTAAGGGATACGCAGTATTTT	CASSSTSGLRDTQYF
TRBV6-1	TRBD2	TRBJ2-3	.	TGTGCCAGCAGTGTAGGACTAGCGGGGACAGGAGCTACGCAGTATTTT	CASSVGLAGTGATQYF
TRBV20-1	TRBD1	TRBJ1-2	few	TGCAGTGCAGGGGACAGGGGGACCTATGGCTACACCTTC	CSAGDRGTYGYTF
TRBV10-3	.	TRBJ2-2	.	TGTGCCACGACCCTCGAGGGCACCGGGGAGCTGTTTTTT	CATTLEGTGELFF
TRBV12-5	TRBD2	TRBJ2-5	few	TGTGCTAGTGCCCTGGGACTAGCGGGAAGAGGAGAGACCCAGTACTTC	CASALGLAGRGETQYF
TRBV9	.	TRBJ1-2	.	TGTGCCAGCAGCGTGGGGAGGGCTAACTATGGCTACACCTTC	CASSVGRANYGYTF
TRBV6-6	.	TRBJ1-5	few	TGTGCCAGCAGCGGGCAGGTCAATCAGCCCCAGCATTTT	CASSGQVNQPQHF